Following are 11 T cell receptor beta chains from one sample sequenced in a study of cytomegalovirus exposure and HLA in healthy donors. Primers included in the PCR were 60 Vbeta and 13 Jbeta primers. Some clones are missing from TCRdb's copy, which holds only in-frame ones; the method was immunoSEQ multiplex PCR. Of about 130,000 clones listed, around three quarters were seen once; the top ten hold roughly 3%. The sequenced material came from PBMCs. The receptors come from a man in his forties in good health and CMV-seronegative.

This clone occurred a few times. This chain links TRBV10-3 with TRBJ1-1; 7 bases fit TRBD1. CDR1 and CDR2 from the germline V gene are ENHRY and SYGVKD. The CDR3 loop spans 13 amino acids. Losses at the gene ends were 10 bases for V and 6 bases for J; bases not matched to a gene: 11. CDR3 sequence (DNA): TGTGCCACGGGCGGAGGGGGCCGGGCTGAAGCTTTCTTT. This codes for CATGGGGRAEAFF.

The chain employs TRBV30 and TRBJ2-1, with 8 positions matching TRBD1. Germline lookup yields CDR1 GTSNPN and CDR2 SVGIG (reference sequence). This CDR3 contains 15 residues. V lost 2 bases to trimming and J lost 3 bases; unmatched junction nucleotides: 6. CDR3: CAWSSQGGFYNEQFF. The CDR3 DNA reads as TGTGCCTGGAGTTCACAGGGGGGCTTCTACAATGAGCAGTTCTTC.

This chain connects TRBV7-6 to TRBJ1-1, with a possible D match to TRBD1 (6 bases). CDR3 length equals 15 residues. From germline, CDR1 is SGHVS and CDR2 FNYEAQ. V was trimmed by 1 base and J by 6 bases, leaving 15 bases between them. CDR3 in DNA: TGTGCCAGCAGCTTAGGCCTTAACAGGGCTCCTGAAGCTTTCTTT. Its protein is CASSLGLNRAPEAFF.

This rearrangement joins TRBV5-1 to TRBJ1-2, with 12 bases that match TRBD1. CDR3 size: 15 residues. V lost 0 bases and J lost 4; bases outside the gene matches: 1. Germline values: CDR1 SGHRS, CDR2 YFSETQ. This CDR3 reads CASSLEGQGAYGYTF. The CDR3 nucleotides are TGCGCCAGCAGCTTGGAGGGACAGGGGGCCTATGGCTACACCTTC. Full variable domain (rest looked up from reference TRBV5-1 and TRBJ1-2): KAGVTQTPRYLIKTRGQQVTLSCSPISGHRSVSWYQQTPGQGLQFLFEYFSETQRNKGNFPGRFSGRQFSNSRSEMNVSTLELGDSALYLCASSLEGQGAYGYTFGSGTRLTVV.

This chain joins TRBV7-2 and TRBJ2-7, with a possible D match to TRBD1 (6 bases). This CDR3 has 15 amino acids. The V gene's germline CDR1 is SGHTA and CDR2 FQGNSA. The V and J ends lost 3 bases and 0 bases respectively, with 12 bases between them. CDR3 in amino acids: CASSLRQVPSYEQYF. The CDR3 DNA reads TGTGCCAGCAGCTTGAGACAGGTTCCCTCCTACGAGCAGTACTTC.

This chain links TRBV5-1 with TRBJ1-6; a weak D match, TRBD1 (6 bases). The ends were cut back, 0 bases at V and 6 bases at J, with 10 bases in the middle. The CDR3 sequence is 15 residues long. Germline V gene lookup returns CDR1 SGHRS and CDR2 YFSETQ. The CDR3 DNA follows: TGCGCCAGCAGCTTGGGGACAGAGCTTAATTCACCCCTCCACTTT. Protein sequence: CASSLGTELNSPLHF. Variable domain in full (rest from reference TRBV5-1 and TRBJ1-6): KAGVTQTPRYLIKTRGQQVTLSCSPISGHRSVSWYQQTPGQGLQFLFEYFSETQRNKGNFPGRFSGRQFSNSRSEMNVSTLELGDSALYLCASSLGTELNSPLHFGNGTRLTVT.

V usage is TRBV28 and J usage is TRBJ1-5; D perhaps matches TRBD1 (5 bases). The CDR3 consists of 12 residues. With 7 bases removed from V and 6 bases from J, the gap between germline ends came to 10 bases. Germline V lookup: CDR1 MDHEN, CDR2 SYDVKM. The CDR3 here is CASTQGGQPQHF. The DNA of the CDR3 is TGTGCCAGCACGCAGGGAGGTCAGCCCCAGCATTTT.

In this sample, this clone turned up a few times. This chain uses TRBV29-1 with TRBJ1-3; D ambiguous. Looked up from germline, CDR1 is SQVTM and CDR2 is ANQGSEA. V was shortened by 4 bases and J by 0 bases, with 10 bases between the two germline ends. The CDR3 loop spans 14 amino acids. The CDR3 region is CSVVQSHSGNTIYF. As DNA, the CDR3 is TGCAGCGTTGTACAGTCTCACTCTGGAAACACCATATATTTT.

The genes are TRBV6-1 and TRBJ1-5, with TRBD1 matching over 8 bases. The length of the CDR3 is 16 residues. In germline, CDR1 is MNHNS, CDR2 SASEGT. The V and J ends lost 2 bases and 7 bases, in that order; junction bases with no gene match: 10. In DNA form, the CDR3 reads TGTGCCAGCAGTGAACGGGGGGACAGGTCAGGACAGCCCCAGCATTTT. Protein sequence: CASSERGDRSGQPQHF.

This clone was recorded only once. V and J are TRBV29-1 and TRBJ2-3, with a weak D call TRBD1 (6 bases). The CDR3 consists of 17 residues. Germline V CDR1 and CDR2: SQVTM, ANQGSEA. V shed 3 bases and J shed 0 bases, with 19 bases lying between them. CDR3 amino acids: CSVDGFRAGVSTDTQYF. The CDR3 DNA is TGCAGCGTTGATGGGTTTAGGGCAGGGGTTAGCACAGATACGCAGTATTTT.

The chain joins TRBV18 to TRBJ2-3; tentatively, D is TRBD2 (6 bases). CDR1 is KGHSH and CDR2 is LQKENI in the germline V gene. V lost 3 bases, J lost 2 bases, and 12 bases lay in between. This CDR3 contains 15 residues. CDR3 residues: CASSPPTRDTDTQYF. CDR3 coding DNA: TGTGCCAGCTCACCTCCGACTAGAGACACAGATACGCAGTATTTT.